These T cell receptor beta chains were read from a single sample in a study of cytomegalovirus exposure and HLA in healthy donors. Sequenced by immunoSEQ multiplex PCR; TCRdb stores in-frame clones only, minus some. The sample has roughly 58,000 clones, approximately 80% seen once. The sequencing input was PBMCs. These receptors all come from a woman aged 40 to 55 in good health and CMV-seronegative. The CDR3 runs from the conserved cysteine through the conserved F or W. The order of the fields is D gene, J gene, clone size, V gene, CDR3 protein, CDR3 DNA. The D gene is left open where the match is weak. Clone size is given for some rows only: seen once, a few or many times, or a class if the clone is expanded.

.,TRBJ1-1,few,TRBV18,CASSSRDTEAFF,TGTGCCAGCTCATCCAGGGACACTGAAGCTTTCTTT
TRBD1,TRBJ1-1,few,TRBV6-5,CASSYSDRGSDTEAFF,TGTGCCAGCAGTTACTCGGACAGGGGGTCGGACACTGAAGCTTTCTTT
TRBD1,TRBJ2-7,.,TRBV7-3,CASSLNPGGIYEQYF,TGTGCCAGCAGCTTAAACCCAGGGGGCATCTACGAGCAGTACTTC
TRBD1,TRBJ2-1,once,TRBV10-3,CAIRGTGSSYNEQFF,TGTGCCATCAGGGGGACAGGGAGCTCCTACAATGAGCAGTTCTTC
TRBD1,TRBJ1-5,.,TRBV7-9,CASSLGPGGMGNQPQHF,TGTGCCAGCAGCTTAGGTCCAGGGGGAATGGGCAATCAGCCCCAGCATTTT
TRBD2,TRBJ2-1,.,TRBV9,CASSVEGGGFYNEQFF,TGTGCCAGCAGCGTAGAGGGCGGGGGATTCTACAATGAGCAGTTCTTC
.,TRBJ2-7,.,TRBV30,CACLRGGFHPYEQYF,TGTGCCTGCCTCCGAGGGGGATTCCACCCCTACGAGCAGTACTTC
.,TRBJ2-5,.,TRBV19,CASSILVQETQYF,TGTGCCAGTAGTATACTAGTCCAAGAGACCCAGTACTTC
.,TRBJ2-7,.,TRBV4-1,CASSQVPRGSSYEQYF,TGCGCCAGCAGCCAAGTGCCTCGAGGGAGCTCCTACGAGCAGTACTTC
TRBD2,TRBJ2-7,.,TRBV5-4,CASSTGLAGKTYEQYF,TGTGCCAGCAGCACCGGACTAGCGGGCAAAACCTACGAGCAGTACTTC
TRBD1,TRBJ2-1,.,TRBV7-3,CASSSTGQGARNEQFF,TGTGCCAGCAGTTCCACGGGACAGGGGGCAAGAAATGAGCAGTTCTTC
TRBD1,TRBJ1-1,.,TRBV7-6,CASSPETGGWTEAFF,TGTGCCAGCAGCCCCGAGACAGGGGGCTGGACTGAAGCTTTCTTT
TRBD1,TRBJ1-5,.,TRBV27,CASSLRTGANQPQHF,TGTGCCAGCAGTTTAAGGACAGGGGCCAATCAGCCCCAGCATTTT
TRBD1,TRBJ1-2,.,TRBV7-9,CASTATGGSYGYTF,TGTGCCAGCACCGCGACAGGGGGATCATATGGCTACACCTTC
TRBD1,TRBJ1-2,.,TRBV10-3,CAIRYSPGQGSGNYGYTF,TGTGCCATCAGGTACTCTCCGGGACAGGGTTCAGGCAACTATGGCTACACCTTC
TRBD1,TRBJ1-4,.,TRBV5-8,CASSQGQGWTNEKLFF,TGTGCCAGCAGCCAAGGACAGGGATGGACTAATGAAAAACTGTTTTTT
.,TRBJ1-5,.,TRBV18,CASSDQGNQPQHF,TGTGCCAGCTCAGATCAGGGAAATCAGCCCCAGCATTTT
.,TRBJ2-1,.,TRBV5-1,CASSFVGGGSYNEQFF,TGCGCCAGCAGCTTCGTCGGCGGAGGCTCCTACAATGAGCAGTTCTTC
TRBD1,TRBJ1-1,.,TRBV6-1,CASREYRQGVMFTEAFF,TGTGCCAGCAGGGAATACCGCCAGGGGGTTATGTTTACTGAAGCTTTCTTT
TRBD1,TRBJ2-7,.,TRBV5-1,CASSWGTGSSYEQYF,TGCGCCAGCAGCTGGGGGACAGGGTCGTCCTACGAGCAGTACTTC
.,TRBJ2-1,.,TRBV6-4,CASSDRPGSNNEQFF,TGTGCCAGCAGTGACAGGCCGGGATCTAACAATGAGCAGTTCTTC
.,TRBJ2-6,few,TRBV18,CASSPATGTGANVLTF,TGTGCCAGCTCACCCGCCACAGGGACTGGGGCCAACGTCCTGACTTTC
.,TRBJ1-2,.,TRBV5-1,CASSFAGDGYTF,TGCGCCAGCAGCTTCGCAGGGGATGGCTACACCTTC
TRBD2,TRBJ2-5,.,TRBV7-9,CASSNGLAEIQETQYF,TGTGCCAGCAGCAACGGACTAGCGGAGATACAAGAGACCCAGTACTTC
TRBD1,TRBJ1-1,.,TRBV28,CASSFNLQGGNTEAFF,TGTGCCAGCAGTTTCAACCTTCAGGGGGGAAACACTGAAGCTTTCTTT
TRBD2,TRBJ2-3,once,TRBV5-4,CASSLGRTSGGTQYF,TGTGCCAGCAGCTTGGGTAGGACTAGCGGAGGTACGCAGTATTTT
.,TRBJ2-7,.,TRBV28,CASSSYYEQYF,TGTGCCAGCAGCTCGTACTACGAGCAGTACTTC
TRBD2,TRBJ2-7,few,TRBV28,CASSSPGGPNEQYF,TGTGCCAGCAGTTCCCCGGGAGGGCCGAACGAGCAGTACTTC
.,TRBJ1-2,.,TRBV2,CASRGAGGSGYTF,TGTGCCAGCAGGGGCGCGGGGGGGAGTGGCTACACCTTC